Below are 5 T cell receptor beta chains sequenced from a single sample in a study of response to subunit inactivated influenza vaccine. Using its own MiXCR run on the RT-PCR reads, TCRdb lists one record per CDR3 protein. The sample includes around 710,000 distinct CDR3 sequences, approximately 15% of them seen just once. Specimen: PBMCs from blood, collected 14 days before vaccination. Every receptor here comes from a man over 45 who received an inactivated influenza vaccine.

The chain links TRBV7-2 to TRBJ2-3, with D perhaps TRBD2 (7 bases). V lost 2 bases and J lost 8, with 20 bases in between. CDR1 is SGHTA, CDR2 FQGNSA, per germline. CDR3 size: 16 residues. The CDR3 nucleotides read TGTGCCAGCAGCTTAAGGGTCGGGACACGCGGGGGTACGCAGTATTTT. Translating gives CASSLRVGTRGGTQYF.

DNA of the CDR3: TGCAGTGCTAGAGGACGACCCACGGGGGGCGACTATGGCTACACCTTC. Translating gives CSARGRPTGGDYGYTF. The chain recombines TRBV20-1 with TRBJ1-2; TRBD1 is a possible D gene (6 bases). V was clipped by 1 base and J by 3 bases, with 18 bases between them. CDR1 and CDR2 from the germline V gene are DFQATT and SNEGSKA (reference sequence). There are 16 residues in the CDR3.

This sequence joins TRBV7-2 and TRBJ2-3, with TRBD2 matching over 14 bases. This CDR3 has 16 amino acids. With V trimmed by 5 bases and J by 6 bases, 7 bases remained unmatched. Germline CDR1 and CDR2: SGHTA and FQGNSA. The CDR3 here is CASSRRLAGGPDTQYF. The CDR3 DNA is TGTGCCAGCAGCCGGAGACTAGCGGGAGGGCCTGATACGCAGTATTTT.

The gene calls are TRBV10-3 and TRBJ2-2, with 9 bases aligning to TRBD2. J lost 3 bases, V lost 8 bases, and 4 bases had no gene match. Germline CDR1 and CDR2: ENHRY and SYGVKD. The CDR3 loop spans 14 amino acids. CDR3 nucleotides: TGTGCCATCGGGACTAGCAGATACACCGGGGAGCTGTTTTTT. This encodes CAIGTSRYTGELFF.

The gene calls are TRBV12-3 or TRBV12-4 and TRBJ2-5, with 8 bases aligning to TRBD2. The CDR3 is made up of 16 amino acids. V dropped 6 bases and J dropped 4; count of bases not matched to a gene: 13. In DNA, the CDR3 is TGTGCCAGCAGACTTTCGGGGACTAGGGGCGGAGAGACCCAGTACTTC. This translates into CASRLSGTRGGETQYF.